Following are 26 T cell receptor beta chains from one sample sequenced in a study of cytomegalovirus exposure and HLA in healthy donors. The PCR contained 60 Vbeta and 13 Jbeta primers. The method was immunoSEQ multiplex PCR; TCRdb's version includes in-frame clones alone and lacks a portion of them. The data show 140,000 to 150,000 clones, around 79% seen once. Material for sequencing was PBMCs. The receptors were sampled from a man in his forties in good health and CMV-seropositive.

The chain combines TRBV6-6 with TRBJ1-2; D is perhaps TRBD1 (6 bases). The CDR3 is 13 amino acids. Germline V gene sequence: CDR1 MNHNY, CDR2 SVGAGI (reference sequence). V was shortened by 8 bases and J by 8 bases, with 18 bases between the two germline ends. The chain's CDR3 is CASGLGTLEGYTF. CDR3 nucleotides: TGTGCCAGCGGACTCGGGACACTAGAGGGCTACACCTTC.

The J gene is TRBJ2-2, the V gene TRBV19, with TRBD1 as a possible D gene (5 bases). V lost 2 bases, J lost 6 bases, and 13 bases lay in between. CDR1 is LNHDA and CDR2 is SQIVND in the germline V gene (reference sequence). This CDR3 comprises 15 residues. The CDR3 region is CASSIRTMGPGELFF. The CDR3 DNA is TGTGCCAGTAGTATAAGGACAATGGGGCCCGGGGAGCTGTTTTTT.

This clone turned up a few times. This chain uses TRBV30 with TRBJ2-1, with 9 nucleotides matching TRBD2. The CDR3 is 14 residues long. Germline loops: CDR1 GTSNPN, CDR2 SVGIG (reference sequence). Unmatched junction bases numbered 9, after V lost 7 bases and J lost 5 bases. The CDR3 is CAFRIAGVHNEQFF. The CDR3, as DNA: TGTGCCTTTAGAATAGCGGGAGTACACAATGAGCAGTTCTTC.

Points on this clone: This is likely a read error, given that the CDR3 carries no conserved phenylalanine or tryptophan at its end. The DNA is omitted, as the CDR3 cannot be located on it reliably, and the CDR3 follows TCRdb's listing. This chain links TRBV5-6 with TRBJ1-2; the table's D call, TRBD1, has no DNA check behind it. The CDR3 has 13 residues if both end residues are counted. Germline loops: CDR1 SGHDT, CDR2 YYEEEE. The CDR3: CASSLGGTGPIPN.

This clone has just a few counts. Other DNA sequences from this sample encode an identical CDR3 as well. Written as DNA, the CDR3 is TGTGCCAGCAGCCGGCAGGGTCAGGGCGCCATTCAGTACTTC. It codes for CASSRQGQGAIQYF. This chain joins TRBV5-6 and TRBJ2-4; a weak D match, TRBD1 (5 bases). Germline CDR1 SGHDT, CDR2 YYEEEE. The length of the CDR3 is 14 residues. The germline V and J ends were trimmed by 4 bases and 9 bases, with 17 bases remaining between them.

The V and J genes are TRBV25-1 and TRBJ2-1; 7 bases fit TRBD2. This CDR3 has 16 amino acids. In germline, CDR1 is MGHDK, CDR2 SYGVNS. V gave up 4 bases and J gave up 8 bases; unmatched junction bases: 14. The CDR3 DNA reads TGTGCCAGCAGTGCGGGGATAAGGGCGGGAGTGGATGAGCAGTTCTTC. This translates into CASSAGIRAGVDEQFF.

The CDR3 nucleotides read TGTGCCAGCACCCAGGACTACAATGAGCAGTTCTTC. Residues: CASTQDYNEQFF. The chain links TRBV25-1 to TRBJ2-1; D unresolved. Per the germline V gene, CDR1 is MGHDK and CDR2 is SYGVNS. V lost 7 bases and J 3 bases, leaving 7 bases between the germline ends. The CDR3 length is 12 residues.

CDR3 region: CASSQHTSTGELFF. The CDR3 DNA sequence: TGCGCCAGCAGCCAACATACTAGCACCGGGGAGCTGTTTTTT. The chain links TRBV4-1 to TRBJ2-2, with D possibly matching TRBD2 (5 bases). From germline, CDR1 is MGHRA and CDR2 YSYEKL. V was clipped by 2 bases and J by 4 bases, with 8 bases between them. The CDR3 loop spans 14 amino acids.

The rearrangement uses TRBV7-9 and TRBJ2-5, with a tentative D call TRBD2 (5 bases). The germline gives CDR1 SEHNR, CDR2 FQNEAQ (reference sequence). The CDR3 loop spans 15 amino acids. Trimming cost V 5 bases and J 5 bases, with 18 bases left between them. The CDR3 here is CASSPKRRLKETQYF. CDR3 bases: TGTGCCAGCAGCCCCAAGCGGAGGCTCAAGGAGACCCAGTACTTC.

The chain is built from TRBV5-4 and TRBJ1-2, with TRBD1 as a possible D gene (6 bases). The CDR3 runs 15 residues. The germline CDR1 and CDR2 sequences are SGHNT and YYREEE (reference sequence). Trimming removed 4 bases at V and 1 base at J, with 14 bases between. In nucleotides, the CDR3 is TGTGCCAGCAGCAGGGGAGACAGGCTTAACTATGGCTACACCTTC. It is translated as CASSRGDRLNYGYTF.

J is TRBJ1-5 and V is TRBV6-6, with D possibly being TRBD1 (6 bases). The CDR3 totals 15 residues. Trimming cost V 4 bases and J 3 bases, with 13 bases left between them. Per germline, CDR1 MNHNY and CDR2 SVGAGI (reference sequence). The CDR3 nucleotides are TGTGCCAGCAGTTTTAACACAGGGCACAATCAGCCCCAGCATTTT. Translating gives CASSFNTGHNQPQHF.

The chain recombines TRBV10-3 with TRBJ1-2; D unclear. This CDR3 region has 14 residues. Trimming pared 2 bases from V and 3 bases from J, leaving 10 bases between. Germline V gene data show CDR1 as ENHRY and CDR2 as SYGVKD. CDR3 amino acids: CAISEGPSDYGYTF. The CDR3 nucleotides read TGTGCCATCAGTGAGGGGCCCTCAGACTATGGCTACACCTTC.

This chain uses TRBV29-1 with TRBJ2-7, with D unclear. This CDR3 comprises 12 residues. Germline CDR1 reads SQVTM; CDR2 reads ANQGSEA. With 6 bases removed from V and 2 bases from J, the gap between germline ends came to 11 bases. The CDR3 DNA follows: TGCAGCGTGGATGCAGGCACCTACGAGCAGTACTTC. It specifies CSVDAGTYEQYF.

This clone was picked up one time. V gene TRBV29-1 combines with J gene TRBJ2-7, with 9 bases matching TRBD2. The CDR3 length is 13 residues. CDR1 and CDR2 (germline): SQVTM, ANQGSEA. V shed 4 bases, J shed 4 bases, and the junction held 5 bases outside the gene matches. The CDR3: CSVAASGIYEQYF. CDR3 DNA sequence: TGCAGCGTTGCAGCTAGCGGGATTTACGAGCAGTACTTC.

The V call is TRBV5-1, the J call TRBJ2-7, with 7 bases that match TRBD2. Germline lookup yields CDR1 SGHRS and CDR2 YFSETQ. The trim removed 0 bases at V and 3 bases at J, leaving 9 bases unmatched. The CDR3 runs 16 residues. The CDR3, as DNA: TGCGCCAGCAGCTTGGCCCTCTCTAGCGGCAACTACGAGCAGTACTTC. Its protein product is CASSLALSSGNYEQYF.

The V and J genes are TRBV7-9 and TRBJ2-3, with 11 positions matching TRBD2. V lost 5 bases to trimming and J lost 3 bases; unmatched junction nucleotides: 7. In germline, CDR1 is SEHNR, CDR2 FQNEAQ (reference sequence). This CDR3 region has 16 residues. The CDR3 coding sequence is TGTGCCAGCAGCCTGTTGACTAGCGGGATGACAGATACGCAGTATTTT. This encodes CASSLLTSGMTDTQYF.

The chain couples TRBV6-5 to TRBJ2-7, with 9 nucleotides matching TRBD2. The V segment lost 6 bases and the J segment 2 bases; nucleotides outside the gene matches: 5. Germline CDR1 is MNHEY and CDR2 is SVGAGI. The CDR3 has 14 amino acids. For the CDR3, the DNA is TGTGCCAGCAGGTTCTCTAGCGGGGCCTACGAGCAGTACTTC. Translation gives CASRFSSGAYEQYF.

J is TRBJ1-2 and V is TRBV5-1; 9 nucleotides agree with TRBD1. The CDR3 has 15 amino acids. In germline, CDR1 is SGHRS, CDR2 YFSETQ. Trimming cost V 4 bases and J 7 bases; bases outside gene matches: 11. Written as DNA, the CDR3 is TGCGCCAGCAGCCGCCAATCACAGGGGGCTGGTGGCTACACCTTC. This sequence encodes CASSRQSQGAGGYTF.

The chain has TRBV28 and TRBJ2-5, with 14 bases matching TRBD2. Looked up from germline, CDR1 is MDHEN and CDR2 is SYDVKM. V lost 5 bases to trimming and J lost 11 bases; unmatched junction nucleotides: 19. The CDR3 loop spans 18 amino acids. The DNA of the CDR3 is TGTGCCAGCAGTCCGCTTAAGGGGACTAGCGGGAGACTAGGGGAGCAGTACTTC. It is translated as CASSPLKGTSGRLGEQYF.

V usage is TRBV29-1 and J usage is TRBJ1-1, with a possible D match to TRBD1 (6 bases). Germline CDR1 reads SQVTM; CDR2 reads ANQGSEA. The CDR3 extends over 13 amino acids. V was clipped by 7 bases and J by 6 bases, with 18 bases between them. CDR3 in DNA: TGCAGCGAAAGGACAGCCCCGGATCCTGAAGCTTTCTTT. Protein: CSERTAPDPEAFF. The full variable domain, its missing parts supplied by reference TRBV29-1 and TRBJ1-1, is SAVISQKPSRDICQRGTSLTIQCQVDSQVTMMFWYRQQPGQSLTLIATANQGSEATYESGFVIDKFPISRPNLTFSTLTVSNMSPEDSSIYLCSERTAPDPEAFFGQGTRLTVV.

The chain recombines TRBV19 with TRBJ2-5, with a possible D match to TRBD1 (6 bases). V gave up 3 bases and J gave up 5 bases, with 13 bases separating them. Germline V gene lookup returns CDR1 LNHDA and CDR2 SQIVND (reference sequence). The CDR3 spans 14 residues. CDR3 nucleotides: TGTGCCAGTAGTATTACAGGGTTAGGGGAGACCCAGTACTTC. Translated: CASSITGLGETQYF.

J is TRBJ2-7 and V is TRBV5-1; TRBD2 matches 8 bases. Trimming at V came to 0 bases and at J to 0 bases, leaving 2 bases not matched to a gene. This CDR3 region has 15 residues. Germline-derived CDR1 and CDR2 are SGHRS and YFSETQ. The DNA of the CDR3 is TGCGCCAGCAGCTTGGGTGGGACTAGCTCCTACGAGCAGTACTTC. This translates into CASSLGGTSSYEQYF. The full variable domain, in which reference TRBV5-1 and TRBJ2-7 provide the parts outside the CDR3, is KAGVTQTPRYLIKTRGQQVTLSCSPISGHRSVSWYQQTPGQGLQFLFEYFSETQRNKGNFPGRFSGRQFSNSRSEMNVSTLELGDSALYLCASSLGGTSSYEQYFGPGTRLTVT.

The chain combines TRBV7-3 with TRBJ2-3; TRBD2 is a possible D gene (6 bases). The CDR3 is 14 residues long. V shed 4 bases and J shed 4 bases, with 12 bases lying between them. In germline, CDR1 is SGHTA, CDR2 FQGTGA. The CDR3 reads CASSSGLISDTQYF. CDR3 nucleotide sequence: TGTGCCAGCAGCTCGGGACTCATCTCAGATACGCAGTATTTT.

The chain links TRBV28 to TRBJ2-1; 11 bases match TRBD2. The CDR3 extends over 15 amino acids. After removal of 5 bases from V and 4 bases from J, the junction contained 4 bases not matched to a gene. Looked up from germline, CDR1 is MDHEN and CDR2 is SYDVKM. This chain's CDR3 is CASSTSGGSYNEQFF. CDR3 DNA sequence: TGTGCCAGCAGTACTAGCGGGGGCTCGTACAATGAGCAGTTCTTC. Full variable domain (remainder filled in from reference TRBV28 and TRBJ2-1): DVKVTQSSRYLVKRTGEKVFLECVQDMDHENMFWYRQDPGLGLRLIYFSYDVKMKEKGDIPEGYSVSREKKERFSLILESASTNQTSMYLCASSTSGGSYNEQFFGPGTRLTVL.

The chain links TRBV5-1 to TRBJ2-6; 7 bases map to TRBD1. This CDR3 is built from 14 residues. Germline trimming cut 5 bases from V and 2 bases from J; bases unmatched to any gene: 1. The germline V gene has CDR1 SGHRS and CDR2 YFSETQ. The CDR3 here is CASRTGTGANVLTF. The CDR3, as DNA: TGCGCCAGCAGGACAGGGACTGGGGCCAACGTCCTGACTTTC.

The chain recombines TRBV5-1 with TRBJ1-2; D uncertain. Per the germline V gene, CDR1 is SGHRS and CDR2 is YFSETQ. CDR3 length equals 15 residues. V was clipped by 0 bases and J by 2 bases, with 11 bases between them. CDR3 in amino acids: CASSLATTPNYGYTF. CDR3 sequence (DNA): TGCGCCAGCAGCTTGGCAACTACTCCGAACTATGGCTACACCTTC. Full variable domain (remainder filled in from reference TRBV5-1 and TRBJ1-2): KAGVTQTPRYLIKTRGQQVTLSCSPISGHRSVSWYQQTPGQGLQFLFEYFSETQRNKGNFPGRFSGRQFSNSRSEMNVSTLELGDSALYLCASSLATTPNYGYTFGSGTRLTVV.